The 32 T cell receptor beta chains below were found in one sample sequenced in a study of blood T cell repertoires in COVID-19. Here immunoSEQ multiplex PCR was the method, and the copy in TCRdb shows in-frame clones only, minus some. The sample includes nearly 110,000 clones, approximately 84% of them seen just once. The source material was peripheral blood. The source of these receptors is a human donor in a cohort sampled during active COVID-19.

The chain has TRBV25-1 and TRBJ1-1, with 8 bases aligning to TRBD1. In germline, CDR1 is MGHDK, CDR2 SYGVNS. The trim removed 7 bases at V and 4 bases at J, leaving 5 bases unmatched. The CDR3 contains 13 residues. The CDR3 loop reads CASTSTGGTEAFF. CDR3 nucleotide sequence: TGTGCCAGCACGAGTACAGGGGGCACTGAAGCTTTCTTT.

V is TRBV5-1 and J is TRBJ2-2; perhaps TRBD1 as D (6 bases). Trimming stripped 8 bases from V and 0 bases from J, with 11 bases between. The germline V gene encodes CDR1 SGHRS and CDR2 YFSETQ. This CDR3 spans 14 amino acids. CDR3 loop: CASNRESNTGELFF. The CDR3 DNA reads TGCGCCAGTAACAGGGAGTCGAACACCGGGGAGCTGTTTTTT.

J is TRBJ1-1 and V is TRBV6-2 or TRBV6-3; 7 bases fit TRBD1. In germline, CDR1 is MNHEY, CDR2 SVGEGT. J gave up 2 bases and V 0 bases, and 6 bases lay outside the gene matches. The length of the CDR3 is 16 residues. The CDR3 DNA reads as TGTGCCAGCAGTTACTCGCCGGGACAGCTAAACACTGAAGCTTTCTTT. Translated, it gives CASSYSPGQLNTEAFF.

This clone was seen a single time. The chain is built from TRBV2 and TRBJ1-1; 7 bases are a match to TRBD1. The CDR3 runs 15 residues. The germline CDR1 and CDR2 sequences are SNHLY and FYNNEI. V dropped 3 bases and J dropped 5; count of bases not matched to a gene: 9. This CDR3 is CASSEWRGQGTEAFF. The CDR3 DNA reads as TGTGCCAGCAGTGAGTGGAGGGGGCAGGGAACTGAAGCTTTCTTT.

The chain joins TRBV7-2 to TRBJ2-3, with 12 bases lining up with TRBD1. Germline V gene sequence: CDR1 SGHTA, CDR2 FQGNSA. V lost 4 bases to trimming and J lost 4 bases; unmatched junction nucleotides: 9. There are 17 residues in the CDR3. This CDR3 reads CASSYPAGTGGPDTQYF. The CDR3 nucleotides are TGTGCCAGCAGCTATCCGGCCGGGACAGGGGGCCCAGATACGCAGTATTTT.

The chain employs TRBV18 and TRBJ2-1; TRBD1 matches 11 bases. CDR3 size: 14 residues. The junction had 4 bases not matched to a gene; V was cut back by 6 bases and J by 6 bases. Germline assignment: CDR1 KGHSH and CDR2 LQKENI. The CDR3 sequence: CASSSGTGGNEQFF. CDR3 DNA sequence: TGTGCCAGCTCCTCCGGGACAGGGGGCAATGAGCAGTTCTTC.

CDR3 residues: CAIRGTSVSEKLFF. In nucleotides, the CDR3 is TGTGCCATCAGGGGTACGAGCGTAAGCGAAAAACTGTTTTTT. The chain combines TRBV10-3 with TRBJ1-4, with unresolved D. V was cut by 6 bases and J by 8 bases, with 16 bases left in between. The CDR3 length is 14 residues. Germline V gene data show CDR1 as ENHRY and CDR2 as SYGVKD.

This chain connects TRBV29-1 to TRBJ2-3; D may be TRBD2 (6 bases). Germline-derived CDR1 and CDR2 are SQVTM and ANQGSEA. CDR3 length: 14 residues. V lost 6 bases to trimming and J lost 0 bases, with 13 bases between them. CDR3 loop: CSVVGLMSTDTQYF. For the CDR3, the DNA is TGCAGCGTAGTGGGACTTATGAGCACAGATACGCAGTATTTT.

The CDR3 sequence is CASSQEVTALQETQYF. In DNA, the CDR3 is TGCGCCAGCAGCCAAGAGGTGACAGCTCTTCAAGAGACCCAGTACTTC. This chain links TRBV4-1 with TRBJ2-5; possibly TRBD1 for D (5 bases). Germline CDR1 is MGHRA and CDR2 is YSYEKL. CDR3 length: 16 residues. Trimming cost V 0 bases and J 2 bases, with 13 bases left between them.

This clone was observed a single time. The J gene is TRBJ1-2, the V gene TRBV5-5; tentative D call: TRBD1 (6 bases). V was cut by 0 bases and J by 4 bases, with 13 bases left in between. Germline V gives CDR1 SGHKS, CDR2 YYEKEE (reference sequence). The CDR3 runs 15 residues. The CDR3 loop reads CASSLGLQGVYGYTF. The CDR3 DNA reads as TGTGCCAGCAGCTTGGGCTTACAGGGAGTCTATGGCTACACCTTC.

The chain carries TRBV2 and TRBJ2-7, with 14 bases fitting TRBD2. This CDR3 comprises 15 residues. V gave up 6 bases and J gave up 7 bases; unmatched junction bases: 8. Germline lookup yields CDR1 SNHLY and CDR2 FYNNEI. CDR3: CASSPGLAGVREQYF. The CDR3 DNA is TGTGCCAGCAGCCCGGGACTAGCGGGAGTAAGGGAGCAGTACTTC.

The J gene is TRBJ2-4, the V gene TRBV29-1; TRBD2 matches 10 bases. V gave up 7 bases and J gave up 7 bases; unmatched junction bases: 10. From germline, CDR1 is SQVTM and CDR2 ANQGSEA. The length of the CDR3 is 14 residues. CDR3 residues: CSAAVSGRRNIQYF. For the CDR3, the DNA is TGCAGCGCTGCCGTTAGCGGGAGGCGGAACATTCAGTACTTC.

The chain is built from TRBV6-2 or TRBV6-3 and TRBJ2-1, with a tentative D call TRBD2 (5 bases). The germline gives CDR1 MNHEY, CDR2 SVGEGT. The V end was cut by 5 bases, the J end by 1 base, with 12 bases between. This CDR3 contains 15 residues. The CDR3 spells CASSLSGLSYNEQFF. CDR3 bases: TGTGCCAGCAGTCTAAGCGGTCTATCCTACAATGAGCAGTTCTTC.

The chain has TRBV11-2 and TRBJ1-2, with 8 bases matching TRBD1. After removal of 5 bases from V and 2 bases from J, the junction contained 13 bases not matched to a gene. Germline V lookup: CDR1 SGHAT, CDR2 FQNNGV. CDR3 length equals 17 residues. The CDR3 nucleotides are TGTGCCAGCAGCCTAACTACCGGGACAGGAAAAAACTATGGCTACACCTTC. It codes for CASSLTTGTGKNYGYTF. Combining the CDR3 with reference TRBV11-2 and TRBJ1-2 gives the whole variable domain EAGVAQSPRYKIIEKRQSVAFWCNPISGHATLYWYQQILGQGPKLLIQFQNNGVVDDSQLPKDRFSAERLKGVDSTLKIQPAKLEDSAVYLCASSLTTGTGKNYGYTFGSGTRLTVV.

This clone was seen a single time. This chain joins TRBV25-1 and TRBJ1-2; perhaps TRBD1 as D (6 bases). The CDR3 has 13 residues. Trimming removed 3 bases at V and 7 bases at J, with 12 bases between. CDR1 is MGHDK and CDR2 is SYGVNS in the germline V gene. The CDR3 protein is CASSDGGALGYTF. As DNA, the CDR3 is TGTGCCAGCAGTGACGGGGGGGCGCTTGGCTACACCTTC.

The CDR3 nucleotides are TGTGCCAGTAGTGCTCGGGACACCCGAACCTACGAGCAGTACTTC. Its protein is CASSARDTRTYEQYF. V gene TRBV19 combines with J gene TRBJ2-7; possibly TRBD1 for D (6 bases). CDR1 LNHDA and CDR2 SQIVND come from the germline V gene (reference sequence). V lost 5 bases, J lost 2 bases, and 16 bases lay in between. This CDR3 contains 15 residues.

The rearrangement joins TRBV24-1 to TRBJ1-2, with D tentatively TRBD1 (6 bases). V lost 4 bases, J lost 4 bases, and 18 bases lay in between. CDR1 is KGHDR and CDR2 is SFDVKD in the germline V gene. This CDR3 is built from 16 residues. This CDR3 reads CATSDAGTPKAYGYTF. The CDR3 nucleotides are TGTGCCACCAGTGACGCCGGGACACCGAAAGCCTATGGCTACACCTTC.

This chain's CDR3 is CASSLEATGVPYEQYF. DNA of the CDR3: TGTGCCAGCAGCTTGGAGGCGACAGGGGTCCCCTACGAGCAGTACTTC. The chain combines TRBV7-2 with TRBJ2-7; 8 nucleotides line up with TRBD1. The CDR3 spans 16 residues. Germline-derived CDR1 and CDR2 are SGHTA and FQGNSA. Trimming at V came to 3 bases and at J to 2 bases, leaving 9 bases not matched to a gene.

This clone was seen a few times. This chain links TRBV5-1 with TRBJ2-5; D possibly corresponds to TRBD2 (6 bases). The CDR3 runs 15 residues. Germline V lookup: CDR1 SGHRS, CDR2 YFSETQ. Between the trimmed V and J ends, which lost 3 bases and 1 base, there was a span of 13 bases. DNA of the CDR3: TGCGCCAGCAGCTCGGGAGTCGGGGTCCAAGAGACCCAGTACTTC. Its translation is CASSSGVGVQETQYF.

The chain employs TRBV28 and TRBJ1-3, with TRBD1 matching 9 bases. From germline, CDR1 is MDHEN and CDR2 SYDVKM. The ends lost 0 bases at V and 0 bases at J; junction bases unmatched: 12. This CDR3 is 20 amino acids long. CDR3 sequence: CASSLWGTGFRSSSGNTIYF. The CDR3 DNA follows: TGTGCCAGCAGTTTATGGGGGACAGGGTTCCGATCAAGCTCTGGAAACACCATATATTTT.

The chain has TRBV4-1 and TRBJ1-2; the D gene is possibly TRBD1 (5 bases). The germline V gene encodes CDR1 MGHRA and CDR2 YSYEKL. Trimming pared 1 base from V and 7 bases from J, leaving 13 bases between. This CDR3 spans 14 amino acids. CDR3 coding DNA: TGCGCCAGCAGCCAAGGCGGGGGAACTTTTGGCTACACCTTC. Protein product: CASSQGGGTFGYTF.

In this sample, this clone turned up a few times. The CDR3 DNA reads as TGTGCCAGTTGTAAGAGCGGGCCGTACAATGAGCAGTTCTTC. The encoded protein is CASCKSGPYNEQFF. The chain has TRBV19 and TRBJ2-1; D perhaps matches TRBD2 (6 bases). V lost 8 bases, J lost 4 bases, and 15 bases lay in between. This CDR3 has 14 residues. CDR1 is LNHDA, CDR2 SQIVND, per germline (reference sequence).

This chain connects TRBV11-2 to TRBJ2-7; D uncertain. The CDR3 is 13 amino acids. Looked up from germline, CDR1 is SGHAT and CDR2 is FQNNGV. Trimming removed 4 bases from V and 1 base from J, with 8 bases in between. CDR3 DNA: TGTGCCAGCAGCTCGATTCAGTCCTACGAGCAGTACTTC. This encodes CASSSIQSYEQYF.

J is TRBJ2-7 and V is TRBV28; 9 nucleotides align to TRBD1. CDR1 and CDR2 from the germline V gene are MDHEN and SYDVKM. J lost 8 bases, V lost 6 bases, and 20 bases had no gene match. CDR3 size: 17 residues. The CDR3 nucleotides read TGTGCCAGCAGCTCAGGTACCGGGACAGGGATATCATACAAGCAGTACTTC. Amino acids: CASSSGTGTGISYKQYF.

This chain links TRBV24-1 with TRBJ2-7; 12 positions match TRBD2. Germline loops: CDR1 KGHDR, CDR2 SFDVKD. V lost 3 bases and J lost 8; bases outside the gene matches: 7. The CDR3 sequence is 15 residues long. In DNA form, the CDR3 reads TGTGCCACCAGTGATGGAGGACTAGCGGGAACCAAGCAGTACTTC. Encoded protein: CATSDGGLAGTKQYF.

Regarding this clone: The sample has other DNA sequences that encode this CDR3 too. This sequence joins TRBV5-1 and TRBJ1-4; 7 bases match TRBD1. Germline trimming cut 4 bases from V and 5 bases from J; bases unmatched to any gene: 5. The germline V gene has CDR1 SGHRS and CDR2 YFSETQ. CDR3 length: 14 residues. In nucleotides, the CDR3 is TGCGCCAGCAGCCGGGACAGCACGAATGAAAAACTGTTTTTT. Amino acid sequence: CASSRDSTNEKLFF.

This clone was seen once. The chain links TRBV19 to TRBJ2-1, with D perhaps TRBD1 (5 bases). Germline V gives CDR1 LNHDA, CDR2 SQIVND (reference sequence). Trimming removed 2 bases from V and 1 base from J, with 12 bases in between. The CDR3 is 16 residues long. In DNA form, the CDR3 reads TGTGCCAGTAGTATACAGGGAACTCGGTCCTACAATGAGCAGTTCTTC. Its translation is CASSIQGTRSYNEQFF.

The J gene is TRBJ2-3, the V gene TRBV18, with D uncertain. V shed 6 bases and J shed 7 bases, with 11 bases lying between them. The germline gives CDR1 KGHSH, CDR2 LQKENI. This CDR3 is built from 12 residues. The CDR3 sequence is CASSGELNTQYF. CDR3 DNA sequence: TGTGCCAGCTCGGGCGAGTTGAATACGCAGTATTTT.

The table lists this clone with a few counts. This CDR3 reads CASSIDPAGGNTIYF. Here the CDR3 DNA reads TGTGCCAGTAGTATAGACCCGGCGGGAGGAAACACCATATATTTT. V is TRBV19 and J is TRBJ1-3; D is uncertain. CDR1 is LNHDA and CDR2 is SQIVND in the germline V gene (reference sequence). This CDR3 comprises 15 residues. The germline V and J ends were trimmed by 0 bases and 4 bases, with 10 bases remaining between them.

The V call is TRBV7-8, the J call TRBJ2-2; TRBD2 matches 8 bases. The germline V gene has CDR1 SGHVS and CDR2 FQNEAQ. Trimming cost V 1 base and J 4 bases; bases outside gene matches: 5. CDR3 length equals 16 residues. In DNA, the CDR3 is TGTGCCAGCAGCTTAGTCTCGGGAGGGATCACCGGGGAGCTGTTTTTT. Its protein is CASSLVSGGITGELFF.

This chain uses TRBV24-1 with TRBJ2-2; D is perhaps TRBD1 (6 bases). CDR1 is KGHDR and CDR2 is SFDVKD in the germline V gene. The CDR3 is 13 residues long. V was cut by 6 bases and J by 4 bases, with 8 bases left in between. The DNA for the CDR3 is TGTGCCACCAGTCCAGGGGTCACCGGGGAGCTGTTTTTT. It translates to CATSPGVTGELFF.

There are a few counts of this clone. The CDR3 bases are TGTGCCAGCAGCTTACAGGGACAAGAGACCCAGTACTTC. This codes for CASSLQGQETQYF. The chain joins TRBV12-3 or TRBV12-4 to TRBJ2-5; the D gene is possibly TRBD1 (6 bases). The CDR3 has 13 residues. V lost 6 bases and J lost 2, with 10 bases in between.